The T cell receptor beta chain under discussion was sequenced for a study of blood T cell repertoires in COVID-19. On the study more broadly: The United States, Italy and Spain provided the acute and convalescent COVID-19 samples. From T cells, B-cell-depleted T cells, or PBMCs came the material, which was cDNA or gDNA.

With 5 bases removed from V and 9 bases from J, the gap between germline ends came to 23 bases. Germline assignment: CDR1 MNHEY and CDR2 SVGEGT. CDR3 length: 16 residues. Per the study methods: By means of reference gene primer amplification, nucleated cell counts were estimated. Measured with immunoSEQ multiplex PCR; TCRdb has only the in-frame clones, and not every one. D and trimming come from the DNA, and the V and J calls and clone size come from that table. This sample yields more than 70,000 clones, of which approximately 90% are seen a single time; 8% to 9.5% belongs to the top ten. Sequencing was carried out using peripheral blood. The receptor was derived from a man aged 50-59 years with acute or convalescent COVID-19. The rearrangement uses TRBV6-2 or TRBV6-3 and TRBJ1-5, with D possibly being TRBD1 (6 bases). The CDR3 is CASSGQLNGPISPQHF. The CDR3 DNA follows: TGTGCCAGCAGTGGACAGCTCAACGGCCCGATCTCGCCCCAGCATTTT.